This T cell receptor beta chain is drawn from a study of blood T cell repertoires in COVID-19. Study information: Acute and convalescent COVID-19 specimens originated in the United States, Italy and Spain. T cells, B-cell-depleted T cells, or PBMCs provided the cDNA or gDNA that served as material.

The CDR3 loop spans 13 amino acids. Germline-derived CDR1 and CDR2 are SEHNR and FQNEAQ (reference sequence). V was trimmed by 5 bases and J by 7 bases, leaving 12 bases between them. Methods used by the authors: Amplifying reference gene primers gave estimates of nucleated cell counts. Assay: immunoSEQ multiplex PCR; the TCRdb copy retains only in-frame clones and omits some. The DNA gave D and trimming, while V, J and clone size come from that table. This sample has tens of thousands of clones; more than 65% occur once, and the top ten carry around 4.4%. The clonotype was recovered from a woman aged 60-70 years with acute or convalescent COVID-19. V and J are TRBV7-9 and TRBJ2-1, with a weak D call TRBD2 (5 bases). Sample: peripheral blood. The CDR3 bases are TGTGCCAGCAGCGCCTTATCGGGGAATGAGCAGTTCTTC. This codes for CASSALSGNEQFF.